This is a list of T cell receptor beta chains from one sample in a study of early T cells in non-severe SARS-CoV-2 infection. TCRdb re-called the 5' RACE reads with MiXCR, one entry per CDR3 protein. The table includes some 87,000 distinct CDR3 sequences, 9.5% to 15% detected once. The source material was whole blood. The receptor set was obtained from an adult who was a healthcare worker with PCR-confirmed SARS-CoV-2 infection or an uninfected control (not recorded which). Both conserved end residues are part of each CDR3. D genes are given only for firm matches. Size is omitted from some rows. Given values are once, few, many or a class for expanded clones.

NA	TRBV6-2/TRBV6-3	TRBJ2-7	NA	13	CASTGYVAYEQYF	TGTGCCAGCACGGGCTACGTGGCCTACGAGCAGTACTTC
few	TRBV7-9	TRBJ2-3	NA	14	CASSRPSEGDTQYF	TGTGCCAGCAGCAGGCCGAGTGAGGGGGATACGCAGTATTTT
many	TRBV14	TRBJ1-2	NA	13	CASSQDRVGGYTF	TGTGCCAGCAGCCAAGATCGAGTCGGGGGCTACACCTTC
many	TRBV18	TRBJ1-1	NA	13	CASSRTVNTEAFF	TGTGCCAGCTCGCGCACAGTGAACACTGAAGCTTTCTTT
once	TRBV28	TRBJ2-7	TRBD1	14	CASSFGTAEFEQYF	TGTGCCAGCAGTTTCGGGACAGCCGAGTTCGAGCAGTACTTC
NA	TRBV4-2	TRBJ2-1	NA	13	CASSPTPSNEQFF	TGTGCCAGCAGCCCGACTCCTTCCAATGAGCAGTTCTTC
NA	TRBV7-2	TRBJ2-5	NA	15	CASSFGVGARETQYF	TGTGCCAGCAGCTTCGGTGTCGGGGCGAGGGAGACCCAGTACTTC
NA	TRBV10-3	TRBJ1-4	NA	13	CATKLETNEKLFF	TGTGCCACTAAACTTGAGACTAATGAAAAACTGTTTTTT
few	TRBV3-1	TRBJ1-3	NA	11	CASSQRNTIYF	TGTGCCAGCAGCCAAAGAAACACCATATATTTT
medium-sized	TRBV6-6	TRBJ2-7	NA	14	CASSRGTESYEQYF	TGTGCCAGCAGTCGAGGGACCGAATCCTACGAGCAGTACTTC
many	TRBV6-2/TRBV6-3	TRBJ2-7	NA	14	CASSWPGAPGEQYF	TGTGCCAGCAGTTGGCCAGGGGCGCCAGGCGAGCAGTACTTC
few	TRBV5-6	TRBJ2-1	NA	12	CASSVSYNEQFF	TGTGCCAGCAGCGTCTCTTATAATGAGCAGTTCTTC
NA	TRBV20-1	TRBJ2-1	NA	15	CSARDQYYPYNEQFF	TGCAGTGCTAGAGATCAATACTACCCTTACAATGAGCAGTTCTTC
many	TRBV5-1	TRBJ2-7	TRBD1	14	CASSLRDRDYEQYF	TGCGCCAGCAGCCTGAGGGACAGGGACTACGAGCAGTACTTC
many	TRBV6-6	TRBJ2-7	TRBD2	18	CASSYFGLAGGISYEQYF	TGTGCCAGCAGTTACTTCGGACTAGCGGGGGGCATTTCCTACGAGCAGTACTTC
many	TRBV6-6	TRBJ2-7	NA	15	CASSYSGTSDYEQYF	TGTGCCAGCAGTTACTCGGGGACGTCTGACTACGAGCAGTACTTC
few	TRBV29-1	TRBJ2-2	NA	13	CSVAVTSAGELFF	TGCAGCGTCGCCGTCACGAGCGCCGGGGAGCTGTTTTTT
NA	TRBV4-3	TRBJ2-5	NA	16	CASSQESDPYQETQYF	TGCGCCAGCAGCCAAGAGTCAGACCCGTACCAAGAGACCCAGTACTTC
few	TRBV5-1	TRBJ2-4	NA	13	CASSSTGRHIQYF	TGCGCCAGCAGCAGTACAGGGAGACACATTCAGTACTTC
many	TRBV20-1	TRBJ2-1	NA	14	CSATARDGHNEQFF	TGCAGTGCGACGGCCCGGGACGGGCACAATGAGCAGTTCTTC
NA	TRBV28	TRBJ2-1	NA	15	CASSLFAGTYNEQFF	TGTGCCAGCAGTTTATTTGCGGGTACCTACAATGAGCAGTTCTTC
many	TRBV4-2	TRBJ2-1	NA	13	CASSQVPYNEQFF	TGTGCCAGCAGCCAAGTCCCCTACAATGAGCAGTTCTTC
many	TRBV28	TRBJ1-2	TRBD1	14	CASRAGGLGYGYTF	TGTGCCAGCAGGGCAGGGGGCTTGGGCTATGGCTACACCTTC